These T cell receptor beta chains were read from a single sample in a study of blood T cells in healthy people across ages. One entry per CDR3 protein, called by TCRdb with MiXCR from the 5' RACE reads. The sample records 1.2 million to 1.5 million distinct CDR3 sequences, 35% to 45% being singletons. Material for sequencing was blood. The receptors were gathered from a woman under 30 in good health. CDR3s include the opening cysteine and the closing phenylalanine or tryptophan. The D gene is left open where the match is weak. Clone sizes are given selectively: once, few, many, or a class where the clone is expanded.

j_call clone_size d_call v_call cdr3_aa cdr3_nt
TRBJ1-2 NA NA TRBV2 CASKPSPEGYTF TGTGCCAGCAAACCAAGCCCCGAGGGCTACACCTTC
TRBJ1-2 many NA TRBV6-5 CASRTANYGYTF TGTGCCAGCAGAACAGCCAACTATGGCTACACCTTC
TRBJ2-3 few NA TRBV15 CATSTWTDTQYF TGTGCCACCAGCACTTGGACAGATACGCAGTATTTT
TRBJ2-5 few NA TRBV28 CASSFQGMGETQYF TGTGCCAGCAGTTTTCAGGGGATGGGGGAGACCCAGTACTTC
TRBJ1-2 NA TRBD1 TRBV7-9 CASSLGGGVFSVDYTF TGTGCCAGCAGCTTAGGAGGGGGCGTATTCTCTGTCGACTACACCTTC
TRBJ2-3 many TRBD2 TRBV7-2 CASSLVSGTDTQYF TGTGCCAGCAGCTTAGTTAGCGGGACAGATACGCAGTATTTT
TRBJ1-1 few NA TRBV20-1 CSAVRDEAFF TGCAGTGCTGTTAGGGACGAAGCTTTCTTT
TRBJ2-1 NA NA TRBV5-1 CASTLSGALDEQFF TGCGCCAGCACTCTATCAGGGGCTTTGGACGAGCAGTTCTTC
TRBJ1-1 NA NA TRBV30 CAWELLNTEAFF TGTGCCTGGGAACTGCTGAACACTGAAGCTTTCTTT
TRBJ2-2 once NA TRBV7-9 CASSPGTTLRELFF TGTGCCAGCAGCCCGGGGACCACTCTCCGGGAGCTGTTTTTT
TRBJ2-3 few NA TRBV7-3 CASSLNSGMGTDTQYF TGTGCCAGCAGCTTAAACAGTGGGATGGGCACAGATACGCAGTATTTT
TRBJ2-7 few NA TRBV6-5 CASSYGVALEQYF TGTGCCAGCAGTTATGGGGTAGCCCTCGAGCAGTACTTC
TRBJ2-3 NA NA TRBV24-1 CATSDSRGSGDTQYF TGTGCCACCAGTGACTCCAGGGGTTCGGGAGATACGCAGTATTTT
TRBJ1-1 NA NA TRBV2 CASKGGTLSGEVFF TGTGCCAGCAAGGGGGGGACCCTGAGTGGTGAAGTTTTCTTT
TRBJ2-1 few TRBD2 TRBV3-1 CASSHSSGGKYNEQFF TGTGCCAGCAGCCATTCAAGCGGGGGAAAATACAATGAGCAGTTCTTC
TRBJ2-5 NA TRBD2 TRBV6-5 CASSYSLGGAETQYF TGTGCCAGCAGTTACTCGCTCGGGGGGGCAGAGACCCAGTACTTC
TRBJ1-2 NA TRBD1 TRBV20-1 CSVTRQGGTLNYGYTF TGCAGTGTGACCAGACAGGGCGGGACGCTAAACTATGGCTACACCTTC
TRBJ1-1 once TRBD1 TRBV20-1 CSAPPGTGMINTEAFF TGCAGTGCCCCACCCGGGACAGGGATGATTAACACTGAAGCTTTCTTT
TRBJ1-1 once NA TRBV20-1 CSATRSPNTEAFF TGCAGTGCCACGAGGTCGCCGAACACTGAAGCTTTCTTT
TRBJ1-1 NA NA TRBV4-1 CASSRRASTEAFF TGCGCCAGCAGCCGTCGGGCCAGCACTGAAGCTTTCTTT
TRBJ2-5 NA NA TRBV20-1 CSAEPEGLGETQYF TGCAGTGCCGAACCAGAGGGGCTGGGGGAGACCCAGTACTTC
TRBJ2-5 NA NA TRBV29-1 CSVEVQRRETQYF TGCAGCGTTGAAGTACAGAGAAGAGAGACCCAGTACTTC
TRBJ2-1 few TRBD2 TRBV7-8 CASSPHLWEAGGHNEQFF TGTGCCAGCAGCCCCCACCTATGGGAAGCGGGGGGCCACAATGAGCAGTTCTTC
TRBJ1-4 NA NA TRBV28 CASSASVEQNEKLFF TGTGCCAGCAGTGCCTCGGTTGAACAGAATGAAAAACTGTTTTTT
TRBJ2-3 NA TRBD1 TRBV6-5 CASSFRQGRTDTQYF TGTGCCAGCAGCTTTCGACAGGGACGCACAGATACGCAGTATTTT
TRBJ2-3 few NA TRBV30 CAWRGSTDTQYF TGTGCCTGGAGAGGGAGCACAGATACGCAGTATTTT
TRBJ1-5 NA TRBD1 TRBV6-1 CASSATPPQGNSNQPQHF TGTGCCAGCAGCGCAACCCCACCACAGGGGAATAGCAATCAGCCCCAGCATTTT
TRBJ1-2 NA NA TRBV30 CAWTPGQVHGYTF TGTGCCTGGACCCCGGGCCAGGTCCATGGCTACACCTTC
TRBJ2-1 few TRBD2 TRBV28 CASGGGQQFF TGTGCCAGCGGGGGGGGACAGCAGTTCTTC
TRBJ1-5 NA NA TRBV7-3 CASSLILGDLQPQHF TGTGCCAGCAGCTTAATCTTAGGGGATCTACAGCCCCAGCATTTT
TRBJ2-1 NA NA TRBV29-1 CSASPGSSSYNEQFF TGCAGCGCCTCACCCGGGTCATCCTCCTACAATGAGCAGTTCTTC
TRBJ2-5 many TRBD1 TRBV29-1 CSVTGGIETQYF TGCAGCGTGACAGGGGGCATAGAGACCCAGTACTTC
TRBJ2-7 NA TRBD1 TRBV5-1 CASSVTGALSYEQYF TGCGCCAGCAGCGTGACAGGGGCCCTTTCCTACGAGCAGTACTTC
TRBJ2-3 NA TRBD1 TRBV13 CASSPRGQGRASSTDTQYF TGTGCCAGCAGCCCCCGAGGACAGGGAAGAGCCTCTAGCACAGATACGCAGTATTTT
TRBJ2-1 NA NA TRBV19 CASSIAGTSYNEQFF TGTGCCAGTAGTATAGCCGGTACCTCCTACAATGAGCAGTTCTTC
TRBJ1-1 NA TRBD1 TRBV29-1 CSVGQGGNTEAFF TGCAGCGTCGGACAGGGAGGAAACACTGAAGCTTTCTTT
TRBJ2-7 few TRBD2 TRBV10-2 CASSGETSGRFLSSYEQYF TGCGCCAGCAGTGGTGAGACTAGCGGGAGGTTTTTGAGCTCCTACGAGCAGTACTTC
TRBJ2-7 few NA TRBV6-6 CAIRAGYEQYF TGTGCCATCCGGGCAGGCTACGAGCAGTACTTC
TRBJ2-3 NA TRBD2 TRBV20-1 CSAGLAGKGGTQYF TGCAGTGCCGGACTAGCGGGAAAAGGTGGTACGCAGTATTTT
TRBJ2-7 few TRBD2 TRBV4-1 CASSQDKTGGPLFEQYF TGCGCCAGCAGCCAAGATAAGACGGGGGGGCCATTGTTCGAGCAGTACTTC
TRBJ2-3 few NA TRBV6-1 CASSDGVSTDTQYF TGTGCCAGCAGTGATGGCGTAAGCACAGATACGCAGTATTTT
TRBJ2-3 few NA TRBV29-1 CSVEPGLLTDTQYF TGCAGCGTAGAACCGGGACTCCTCACAGATACGCAGTATTTT
TRBJ2-3 NA TRBD2 TRBV7-2 CASSFPGLAGDTQYF TGTGCCAGCAGCTTCCCGGGACTAGCGGGAGATACGCAGTATTTT
TRBJ2-5 many TRBD1 TRBV10-3 CAIAGTEETQYF TGTGCCATCGCCGGGACAGAAGAGACCCAGTACTTC
TRBJ1-1 NA NA TRBV3-1 CASSHIRQDMNTEAFF TGTGCCAGCAGCCACATACGACAGGATATGAACACTGAAGCTTTCTTT
TRBJ2-6 NA NA TRBV4-1 CASSQVFAGISGANVLTF TGCGCCAGCAGCCAAGTTTTTGCGGGGATCTCTGGGGCCAACGTCCTGACTTTC
TRBJ1-2 few TRBD1 TRBV15 CATSPRQGVPYGYTF TGTGCCACCAGCCCCAGACAGGGGGTTCCATATGGCTACACCTTC
TRBJ1-4 NA NA TRBV18 CASSPVQGGDEKLFF TGTGCCAGCTCACCTGTACAGGGAGGCGATGAAAAACTGTTTTTT
TRBJ2-5 once TRBD2 TRBV5-1 CASSLGTSGSLETQYF TGCGCCAGCAGCCTTGGGACTAGCGGGAGCCTAGAGACCCAGTACTTC
TRBJ2-1 NA NA TRBV6-1 CASWREVDEQFF TGTGCCAGCTGGAGGGAAGTCGATGAGCAGTTCTTC
TRBJ2-7 NA TRBD2 TRBV28 CASSFSGSSANTYEQYF TGTGCCAGCAGTTTCAGCGGGAGCTCTGCAAATACCTACGAGCAGTACTTC
TRBJ1-1 NA NA TRBV5-1 CASSLDHTRTEAFF TGCGCCAGCAGCTTGGACCACACTCGAACTGAAGCTTTCTTT
TRBJ2-7 NA NA TRBV2 CASSESGRSYNEQYF TGTGCCAGCAGTGAATCCGGCAGATCCTACAATGAGCAGTACTTC
TRBJ2-1 few NA TRBV20-1 CSARSGASYNEQFF TGCAGTGCTAGATCTGGGGCCTCCTACAATGAGCAGTTCTTC
TRBJ2-3 NA TRBD2 TRBV20-1 CSARKPGRDTDTQYF TGCAGTGCTAGAAAACCGGGGAGGGACACAGATACGCAGTATTTT
TRBJ1-5 NA TRBD1 TRBV29-1 CSVGFGTGGNQPQHF TGCAGCGTTGGTTTCGGGACAGGGGGCAATCAGCCCCAGCATTTT
TRBJ2-1 NA TRBD2 TRBV20-1 CSAGGWGAGVTYNEQFF TGCAGTGCTGGGGGCTGGGGAGCGGGAGTTACCTACAATGAGCAGTTCTTC
TRBJ1-1 NA NA TRBV7-2 CASSLFRTGKAGYTEAFF TGTGCCAGCAGCTTATTCCGTACAGGGAAAGCGGGATACACTGAAGCTTTCTTT
TRBJ1-1 few NA TRBV3-1 CASTDGWRRAFF TGTGCCAGCACCGATGGTTGGAGGCGAGCTTTCTTT
TRBJ2-1 NA NA TRBV2 CASAAGEIFYNEQFF TGTGCCAGCGCGGCAGGGGAAATCTTTTACAATGAGCAGTTCTTC